The subject of this entry is one T cell receptor (beta chain). Its antigen is not known. The CDR3 contains 14 residues. With 3 bases clipped from V and 3 bases from J, the junction kept 5 bases outside the gene matches. Germline V gene sequence: CDR1 SGDLS, CDR2 YYNGEE. Sequencing was performed with immunoSEQ multiplex PCR; in TCRdb, only in-frame clones are kept and a portion is missing. The table lists about 41,000 clones, more than 60% of them singletons. This record comes from a study of immune evolution from preneoplasia to lung adenocarcinoma. Looking at the study overall: HLA loss of heterozygosity: roughly 6.6% AIS, about 14% MIA, around 35% ADC, none AAH.

H&E slides confirmed each diagnosis, reviewed by two pathologists independently. The study, taken as a whole, reports: Normal lung had the highest top T cell clone frequencies. Later-stage lesions appeared to have more T cells, more diversity, less clonality.

The sequencing input was FFPE invasive lung adenocarcinoma tissue. This chain uses TRBV9 with TRBJ1-1, with TRBD1 identical over 7 bases. The sequence derives from a person aged 55 to 70 with lung adenocarcinoma. The CDR3 reads CASSGWDSHTEAFF. In DNA, the CDR3 is TGTGCCAGCAGCGGATGGGACAGCCACACTGAAGCTTTCTTT.